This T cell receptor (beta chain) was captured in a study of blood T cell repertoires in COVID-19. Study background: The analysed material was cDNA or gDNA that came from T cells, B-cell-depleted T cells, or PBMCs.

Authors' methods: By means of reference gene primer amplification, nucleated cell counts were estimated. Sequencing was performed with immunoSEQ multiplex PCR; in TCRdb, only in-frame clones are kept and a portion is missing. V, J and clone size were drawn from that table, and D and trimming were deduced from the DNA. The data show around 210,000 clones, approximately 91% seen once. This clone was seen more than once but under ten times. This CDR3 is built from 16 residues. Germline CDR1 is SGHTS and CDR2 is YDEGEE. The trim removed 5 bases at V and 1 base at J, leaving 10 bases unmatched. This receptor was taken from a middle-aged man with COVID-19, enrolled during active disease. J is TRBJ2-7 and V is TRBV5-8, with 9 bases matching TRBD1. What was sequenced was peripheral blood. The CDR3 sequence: CASSVGSGQGSYEQYF. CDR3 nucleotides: TGTGCCAGCAGTGTCGGATCGGGACAGGGATCCTACGAGCAGTACTTC. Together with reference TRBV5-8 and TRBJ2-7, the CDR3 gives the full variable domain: EAGVTQSPTHLIKTRGQQATLRCSPISGHTSVYWYQQALGLGLQFLLWYDEGEERNRGNFPPRFSGRQFPNYSSELNVNALELEDSALYLCASSVGSGQGSYEQYFGPGTRLTVT.